This is a list of T cell receptor beta chains from one sample in a study of OX40 agonist ivuxolimab in advanced cancers. TCRdb keeps only in-frame clones here, not all; method: immunoSEQ multiplex PCR. The table includes some 62,000 clones, around 90% detected once. Sequenced material: CD4+ or CD8+ T cells sorted from blood, taken in a trial of the OX40 agonist ivuxolimab. The receptors come from an adult with an advanced solid tumor such as melanoma, head and neck, liver or kidney cancer. The CDR3 runs from the conserved cysteine through the conserved F or W. A D gene is named only where the DNA matches it firmly. Only part of the rows carry a size: once, few, many, or a class if the clone is expanded.

d_call: -
v_call: TRBV5-6
clone_size: -
j_call: TRBJ1-5
cdr3_aa: CASSLRGSYSNQPQHF
cdr3_nt: TGTGCCAGCAGCTTGAGAGGGTCCTATAGCAATCAGCCCCAGCATTTT

d_call: -
v_call: TRBV11-3
clone_size: -
j_call: TRBJ2-7
cdr3_aa: CASSLYGGPSYEQYF
cdr3_nt: TGTGCCAGCAGCTTGTACGGGGGGCCCTCCTACGAGCAGTACTTC

d_call: -
v_call: TRBV19
clone_size: -
j_call: TRBJ1-1
cdr3_aa: CASRHGPGDNPNTEAFF
cdr3_nt: TGTGCCAGTAGGCATGGCCCCGGGGACAACCCGAACACTGAAGCTTTCTTT

d_call: TRBD1
v_call: TRBV2
clone_size: -
j_call: TRBJ1-2
cdr3_aa: CASSGSGGVYGYTF
cdr3_nt: TGTGCCAGCAGTGGGTCAGGGGGGGTTTATGGCTACACCTTC

d_call: TRBD2
v_call: TRBV7-6
clone_size: -
j_call: TRBJ2-7
cdr3_aa: CASSPGEGSGTYEQYF
cdr3_nt: TGTGCCAGCAGCCCCGGTGAAGGTAGCGGGACCTACGAGCAGTACTTC

d_call: -
v_call: TRBV13
clone_size: -
j_call: TRBJ2-7
cdr3_aa: CASSRIIRELSYEQYF
cdr3_nt: TGTGCCAGCAGCCGAATAATTCGGGAGCTCTCCTACGAGCAGTACTTC

d_call: -
v_call: TRBV15
clone_size: -
j_call: TRBJ1-6
cdr3_aa: CATSRDRGNSPLHF
cdr3_nt: TGTGCCACCAGCAGAGATAGAGGAAATTCACCCCTCCACTTT

d_call: TRBD1
v_call: TRBV5-5
clone_size: -
j_call: TRBJ2-2
cdr3_aa: CASSGQGDNTGELFF
cdr3_nt: TGTGCCAGCAGCGGGCAGGGGGACAACACCGGGGAGCTGTTTTTT

d_call: TRBD2
v_call: TRBV27
clone_size: once
j_call: TRBJ2-1
cdr3_aa: CASSILAEYNEQFF
cdr3_nt: TGTGCCAGCAGTATTCTAGCGGAGTACAATGAGCAGTTCTTC

d_call: -
v_call: TRBV28
clone_size: -
j_call: TRBJ2-5
cdr3_aa: CASTTIYPDSVGEETQYF
cdr3_nt: TGTGCCAGCACGACAATCTATCCGGACAGCGTAGGGGAAGAGACCCAGTACTTC

d_call: -
v_call: TRBV6-5
clone_size: -
j_call: TRBJ2-2
cdr3_aa: CASTHTGELFF
cdr3_nt: TGTGCCAGCACTCACACCGGGGAGCTGTTTTTT

d_call: -
v_call: TRBV10-1
clone_size: -
j_call: TRBJ2-1
cdr3_aa: CASSDSGLGVNEQFF
cdr3_nt: TGCGCCAGCAGTGATTCGGGCCTTGGGGTCAATGAGCAGTTCTTC

d_call: -
v_call: TRBV6-6
clone_size: few
j_call: TRBJ2-1
cdr3_aa: CASSRPYNEQFF
cdr3_nt: TGTGCCAGCAGCCGGCCCTACAATGAGCAGTTCTTC

d_call: -
v_call: TRBV7-9
clone_size: -
j_call: TRBJ2-7
cdr3_aa: CASSSGEAYEQYF
cdr3_nt: TGTGCCAGCAGCTCAGGGGAAGCGTACGAGCAGTACTTC

d_call: -
v_call: TRBV7-9
clone_size: -
j_call: TRBJ2-7
cdr3_aa: CASSFAGGPSYEQYF
cdr3_nt: TGTGCCAGCAGCTTTGCAGGAGGCCCCTCCTACGAGCAGTACTTC

d_call: TRBD1
v_call: TRBV11-2
clone_size: -
j_call: TRBJ2-7
cdr3_aa: CASSLVEGADYEQYF
cdr3_nt: TGTGCCAGCAGCTTAGTTGAGGGGGCCGACTACGAGCAGTACTTC

d_call: -
v_call: TRBV29-1
clone_size: -
j_call: TRBJ2-7
cdr3_aa: CSVTASSYEQYF
cdr3_nt: TGCAGCGTTACCGCTAGCTCCTACGAGCAGTACTTC

d_call: -
v_call: TRBV18
clone_size: once
j_call: TRBJ1-4
cdr3_aa: CASSPARPTNEKLFF
cdr3_nt: TGTGCCAGCTCACCAGCCAGACCAACTAATGAAAAACTGTTTTTT

d_call: TRBD2
v_call: TRBV5-1
clone_size: once
j_call: TRBJ2-3
cdr3_aa: CASEGPEAGGPDTQYF
cdr3_nt: TGCGCCAGCGAGGGCCCCGAGGCGGGAGGGCCAGATACGCAGTATTTT